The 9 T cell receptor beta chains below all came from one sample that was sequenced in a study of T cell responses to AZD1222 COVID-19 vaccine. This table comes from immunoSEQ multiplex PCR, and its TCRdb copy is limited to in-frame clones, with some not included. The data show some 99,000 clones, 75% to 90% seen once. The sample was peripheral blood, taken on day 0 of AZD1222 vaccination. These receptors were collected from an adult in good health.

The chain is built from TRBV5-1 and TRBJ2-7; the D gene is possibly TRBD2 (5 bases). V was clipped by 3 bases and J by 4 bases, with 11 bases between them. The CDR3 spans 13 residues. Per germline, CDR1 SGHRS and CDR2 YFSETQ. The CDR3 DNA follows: TGCGCCAGCAGCTCAGTTCGGGAATACGAGCAGTACTTC. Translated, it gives CASSSVREYEQYF.

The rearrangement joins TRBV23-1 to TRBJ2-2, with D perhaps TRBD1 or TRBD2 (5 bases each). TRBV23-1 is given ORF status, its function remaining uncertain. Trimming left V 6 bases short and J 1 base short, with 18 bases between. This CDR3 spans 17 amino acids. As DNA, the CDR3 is TGCGCCAGCAGCCCATATCCGGGACGGGAGAACACCGGGGAGCTGTTTTTT. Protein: CASSPYPGRENTGELFF.

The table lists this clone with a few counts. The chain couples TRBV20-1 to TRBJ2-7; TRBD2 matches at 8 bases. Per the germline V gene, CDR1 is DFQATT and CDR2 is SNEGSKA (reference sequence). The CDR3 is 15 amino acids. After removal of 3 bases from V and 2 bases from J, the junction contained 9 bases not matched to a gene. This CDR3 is CSASKPYGGAYEQYF. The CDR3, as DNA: TGCAGTGCTAGTAAGCCCTACGGGGGGGCCTACGAGCAGTACTTC.

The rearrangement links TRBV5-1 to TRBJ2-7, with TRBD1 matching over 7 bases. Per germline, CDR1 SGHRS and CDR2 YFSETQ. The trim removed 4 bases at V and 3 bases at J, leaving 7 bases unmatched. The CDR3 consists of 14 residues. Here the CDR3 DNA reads TGCGCCAGCAGCCCCGACAGGGCTTTCTACGAGCAGTACTTC. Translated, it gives CASSPDRAFYEQYF.

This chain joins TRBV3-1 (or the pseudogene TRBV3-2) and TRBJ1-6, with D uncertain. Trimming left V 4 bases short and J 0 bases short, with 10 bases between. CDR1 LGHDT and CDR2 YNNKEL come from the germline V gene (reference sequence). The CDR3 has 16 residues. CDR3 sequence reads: CASSLGVSSYNSPLHF. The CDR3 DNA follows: TGTGCCAGCAGCCTTGGTGTTAGCTCCTATAATTCACCCCTCCACTTT.

The CDR3 region has the DNA TGTGCCAGCAGTGTCATAAGGGGGTCAGCCCCCTATGGCTACACCTTC. Its translation is CASSVIRGSAPYGYTF. This sequence joins TRBV2 and TRBJ1-2; weak D call: TRBD1 (6 bases). CDR3 length: 16 residues. Germline CDR1 and CDR2: SNHLY and FYNNEI. Deletions cut 4 bases from V and 4 bases from J, with 19 bases between.

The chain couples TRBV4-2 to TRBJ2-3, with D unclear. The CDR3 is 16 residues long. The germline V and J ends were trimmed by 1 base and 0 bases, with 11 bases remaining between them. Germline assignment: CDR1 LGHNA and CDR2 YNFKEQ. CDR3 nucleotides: TGTGCCAGCAGCCAAGTAATGCGATCTAGCACAGATACGCAGTATTTT. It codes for CASSQVMRSSTDTQYF.

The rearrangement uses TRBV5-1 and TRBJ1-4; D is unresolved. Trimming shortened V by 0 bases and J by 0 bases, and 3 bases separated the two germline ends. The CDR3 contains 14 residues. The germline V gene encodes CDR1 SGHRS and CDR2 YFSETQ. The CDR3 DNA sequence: TGCGCCAGCAGCTTGGGTGCAACTAATGAAAAACTGTTTTTT. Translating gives CASSLGATNEKLFF.

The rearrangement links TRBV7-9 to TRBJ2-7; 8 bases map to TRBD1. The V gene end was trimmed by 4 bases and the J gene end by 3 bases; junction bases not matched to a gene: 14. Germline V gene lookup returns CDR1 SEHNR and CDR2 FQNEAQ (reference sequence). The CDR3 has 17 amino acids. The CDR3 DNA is TGTGCCAGCAGCTATCTAGGGGGCGGGACAGGAGGCTACGAGCAGTACTTC. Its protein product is CASSYLGGGTGGYEQYF.